This T cell receptor beta chain was sequenced during a study of shared clonotypes between healthy human individuals. Whole-study results and caveats: Sampling included only blood; tissue repertoires likely differ. Four donors had around 5% of their naive CD4 clonotypes in common.

The method was immunoSEQ multiplex PCR; TCRdb's version includes in-frame clones alone and lacks a portion of them. In the table there are about 1.5 million clones, roughly 96% of which are singletons. V was clipped by 4 bases and J by 3 bases, with 6 bases between them. The CDR3 covers 13 residues. Germline V gene lookup returns CDR1 SNHLY and CDR2 FYNNEI. It was into CD45RA+ naive and CD45RA-negative memory subsets that the CD4+ cells were split. Of note for this clone: Its specificity is unknown.

Input material: naive CD4+ T cells sorted from blood. Subset indicated: CD45RA+ positively selected. This clonotype was obtained from a man aged 25 to 40 in good health. The chain recombines TRBV2 with TRBJ2-2; weak D call: TRBD2 (6 bases). CDR3 residues: CASSGRDTGELFF. The CDR3 bases are TGTGCCAGCAGTGGGAGGGACACCGGGGAGCTGTTTTTT.